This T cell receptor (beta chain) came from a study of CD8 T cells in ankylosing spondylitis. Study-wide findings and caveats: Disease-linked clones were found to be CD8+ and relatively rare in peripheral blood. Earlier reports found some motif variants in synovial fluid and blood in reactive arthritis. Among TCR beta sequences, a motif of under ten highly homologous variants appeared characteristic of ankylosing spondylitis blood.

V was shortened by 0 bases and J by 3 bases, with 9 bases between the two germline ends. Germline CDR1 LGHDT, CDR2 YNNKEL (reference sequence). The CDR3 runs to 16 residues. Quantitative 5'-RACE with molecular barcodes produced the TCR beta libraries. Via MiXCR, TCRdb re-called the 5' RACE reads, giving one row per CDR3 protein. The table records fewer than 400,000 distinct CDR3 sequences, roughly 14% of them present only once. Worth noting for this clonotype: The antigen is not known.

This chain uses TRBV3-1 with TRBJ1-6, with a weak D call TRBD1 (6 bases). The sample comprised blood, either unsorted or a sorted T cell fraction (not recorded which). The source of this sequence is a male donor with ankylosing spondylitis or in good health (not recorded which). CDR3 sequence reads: CASSQESRGYNSPLHF. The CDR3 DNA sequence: TGTGCCAGCAGCCAAGAATCCAGGGGCTATAATTCACCCCTCCACTTT.